This T cell receptor beta chain is from a study of early T cells in non-severe SARS-CoV-2 infection. Study-level findings and limits: The VDJdb matching leaned toward anti-spike CD8 responses and overlooked private and CD4 specificities.

In TCRdb, the 5' RACE reads were re-called with MiXCR into one record per CDR3 protein. The sample comprises approximately 100,000 distinct CDR3 sequences, around 13% of which are singletons, and roughly 6% rests with the top ten. This clonotype was found many times. The antigen remains unidentified. The CDR3 extends over 14 amino acids. The germline V and J ends were trimmed by 4 bases and 2 bases, with 11 bases remaining between them. Looked up from germline, CDR1 is LGHDT and CDR2 is YNNKEL (reference sequence). The sample consisted of whole blood. The chain is built from TRBV3-1 and TRBJ1-1; D gene uncertain. The receptor was isolated from an adult who was a healthcare worker with PCR-confirmed SARS-CoV-2 infection or an uninfected control (not recorded which). The CDR3 DNA sequence: TGTGCCAGCAGCCCCTCTATGGGTAACACTGAAGCTTTCTTT. As protein: CASSPSMGNTEAFF.